The clone carrying this T cell receptor beta chain has ten or more counts. The data stem from a study of human T cells and chemical hapten exposure. Time point indicated: pre-sensitization, week 0. As for treatment: therapeutic diphenylcyclopropenone sensitization with weekly scalp DPC. MiXCR, applied by TCRdb to the RACE reads, yields one record per CDR3 protein. The data hold approximately 370,000 distinct CDR3 sequences, with 5% to 6.5% observed a single time. The CDR3 has 14 residues. V gave up 4 bases and J gave up 9 bases, with 13 bases separating them. In germline, CDR1 is ENHRY, CDR2 SYGVKD. This TCR was sampled from a woman aged 18-35 years with alopecia areata. Some clones in this sample may be carry-over from other donors' samples. The rearrangement uses TRBV10-3 and TRBJ1-6; maybe TRBD1 (5 bases). This material consisted of whole blood, taken in connection with sensitization to the hapten diphenylcyclopropenone (DPC). CDR3 region: CAISGQTEGSPLHF. Written as DNA, the CDR3 is TGTGCCATCAGTGGCCAGACAGAAGGTTCACCCCTCCACTTT.